Presented here are 20 T cell receptor beta chains from one specimen sequenced in a study of blood T cell repertoires in COVID-19. Some clones are missing from TCRdb's copy, which holds only in-frame ones; the method was immunoSEQ multiplex PCR. There are around 190,000 clones in the sample; roughly 77% occur only once, and approximately 6% lies in the top ten. The sequencing sample was made of peripheral blood. Receptors originate from a woman between 40 and 50 years old with COVID-19, enrolled during active disease.

J is TRBJ1-2 and V is TRBV2; a weak D match, TRBD1 (5 bases). This CDR3 has 12 residues. Between the trimmed V and J ends, which lost 3 bases and 4 bases, there was a span of 6 bases. Germline values: CDR1 SNHLY, CDR2 FYNNEI. In DNA form, the CDR3 reads TGTGCCAGCAGTGAGACAGTCTATGGCTACACCTTC. Translation gives CASSETVYGYTF.

This chain joins TRBV6-5 and TRBJ1-6; TRBD1 aligns across 9 bases. The length of the CDR3 is 15 residues. Germline V gives CDR1 MNHEY, CDR2 SVGAGI. V gave up 6 bases and J gave up 10 bases; unmatched junction bases: 10. The CDR3 nucleotides are TGTGCCAGCAGCGCTCAACAGGGGGCCAGATCACCCCTCCACTTT. Translating it yields CASSAQQGARSPLHF.

The DNA for the CDR3 is TGTGCCAGCAGCTTAGCGGGGGGAAACTATGGCTACACCTTC. It translates to CASSLAGGNYGYTF. V is TRBV7-2 and J is TRBJ1-2; D is possibly TRBD1 (5 bases). The CDR3 contains 14 residues. The V and J ends lost 0 bases and 2 bases respectively, with 7 bases between them. Germline V lookup: CDR1 SGHTA, CDR2 FQGNSA.

The chain employs TRBV7-8 and TRBJ2-1; the match to TRBD2 covers 9 bases. Germline V gene data show CDR1 as SGHVS and CDR2 as FQNEAQ. This CDR3 region has 16 residues. J gave up 4 bases and V 2 bases, and 6 bases lay outside the gene matches. The CDR3 sequence: CASSLRASGTYNEQFF. CDR3 sequence (DNA): TGTGCCAGCAGCTTAAGGGCTAGCGGGACATACAATGAGCAGTTCTTC.

This clone was seen ten or more times. The sample holds other DNA sequences that translate to the same CDR3. The V and J genes are TRBV12-3 or TRBV12-4 and TRBJ2-7; D call uncertain. The CDR3 extends over 13 amino acids. V lost 0 bases and J lost 0, with 3 bases in between. The CDR3 here is CASSLAASYEQYF. Written as DNA, the CDR3 is TGTGCCAGCAGTTTAGCGGCCTCCTACGAGCAGTACTTC.

The CDR3: CASSLAGLAEYNEQFF. CDR3 sequence (DNA): TGTGCCAGCAGCTTGGCGGGTCTAGCGGAATACAATGAGCAGTTCTTC. V is TRBV5-6 and J is TRBJ2-1, with 7 positions matching TRBD2. The CDR3 is 16 residues long. Per the germline V gene, CDR1 is SGHDT and CDR2 is YYEEEE. The junction had 7 bases not matched to a gene; V was cut back by 0 bases and J by 4 bases. Using reference TRBV5-6 and TRBJ2-1 for the parts outside the CDR3, the full variable domain is DAGVTQSPTHLIKTRGQQVTLRCSPKSGHDTVSWYQQALGQGPQFIFQYYEEEERQRGNFPDRFSGHQFPNYSSELNVNALLLGDSALYLCASSLAGLAEYNEQFFGPGTRLTVL.

V is TRBV2 and J is TRBJ2-3; 9 nucleotides align to TRBD2. CDR1 and CDR2 (germline): SNHLY, FYNNEI. Germline trimming cut 4 bases from V and 2 bases from J; bases unmatched to any gene: 10. This CDR3 is built from 17 residues. The CDR3 spells CASSGRLADKVTDTQYF. The CDR3 bases are TGTGCCAGCAGTGGCCGACTAGCGGACAAAGTCACAGATACGCAGTATTTT.

The rearrangement uses TRBV30 and TRBJ2-7; no reliable D call. V lost 2 bases and J 0 bases, leaving 11 bases between the germline ends. Germline V gene sequence: CDR1 GTSNPN, CDR2 SVGIG (reference sequence). CDR3 length: 14 amino acids. CDR3 DNA sequence: TGTGCCTGGAGTCCCCCGTGGAGCTCCTACGAGCAGTACTTC. This codes for CAWSPPWSSYEQYF.

The chain has TRBV7-8 and TRBJ1-4, with D maybe TRBD1 (5 bases). The CDR3 is 16 residues long. V lost 2 bases, J lost 0 bases, and 10 bases lay in between. CDR1 SGHVS and CDR2 FQNEAQ come from the germline V gene. The CDR3 is CASSLWEGATNEKLFF. CDR3 coding DNA: TGTGCCAGCAGCTTATGGGAAGGGGCAACTAATGAAAAACTGTTTTTT.

This chain links TRBV19 with TRBJ2-5; 7 nucleotides match TRBD2. Germline V CDR1 and CDR2: LNHDA, SQIVND (reference sequence). The CDR3 contains 13 residues. The trim removed 6 bases at V and 2 bases at J, leaving 3 bases unmatched. In nucleotides, the CDR3 is TGTGCCAGTAGGCGGCGGGGGCAAGAGACCCAGTACTTC. It encodes CASRRRGQETQYF. Using reference TRBV19 and TRBJ2-5 for the parts outside the CDR3, the full variable domain is DGGITQSPKYLFRKEGQNVTLSCEQNLNHDAMYWYRQDPGQGLRLIYYSQIVNDFQKGDIAEGYSVSREKKESFPLTVTSAQKNPTAFYLCASRRRGQETQYFGPGTRLLVL.

V is TRBV5-1 and J is TRBJ1-6; D is perhaps TRBD1 (6 bases). The germline V gene has CDR1 SGHRS and CDR2 YFSETQ. CDR3 size: 12 residues. V was clipped by 5 bases and J by 11 bases, with 11 bases between them. The CDR3 loop reads CASSLQGPPLHF. The CDR3 nucleotides are TGCGCCAGCAGTTTACAGGGTCCACCCCTCCACTTT. Variable domain in full (rest from reference TRBV5-1 and TRBJ1-6): KAGVTQTPRYLIKTRGQQVTLSCSPISGHRSVSWYQQTPGQGLQFLFEYFSETQRNKGNFPGRFSGRQFSNSRSEMNVSTLELGDSALYLCASSLQGPPLHFGNGTRLTVT.

The chain links TRBV7-6 to TRBJ2-5; 7 bases match TRBD2. V was clipped by 4 bases and J by 5 bases; unmatched bases: 4. The CDR3 sequence is 13 residues long. Looked up from germline, CDR1 is SGHVS and CDR2 is FNYEAQ. CDR3 nucleotides: TGTGCCAGCAGCTGGGGAGGGTCGGAGACCCAGTACTTC. This sequence encodes CASSWGGSETQYF.

The CDR3 spells CASSYSKQLRHEQYF. The DNA for the CDR3 is TGTGCCAGCAGTTACTCGAAACAGCTCAGGCACGAGCAGTACTTC. V usage is TRBV6-5 and J usage is TRBJ2-7, with unresolved D. V shed 0 bases and J shed 5 bases, with 14 bases lying between them. This CDR3 comprises 15 residues. Germline V gene data show CDR1 as MNHEY and CDR2 as SVGAGI.

As concerns this clone: Other DNA sequences within the sample encode an identical CDR3. The genes are TRBV5-1 and TRBJ2-4, with TRBD1 identical over 11 bases. This CDR3 is built from 14 residues. CDR1 is SGHRS, CDR2 YFSETQ, per germline. V lost 0 bases to trimming and J lost 10 bases; unmatched junction nucleotides: 3. Here the CDR3 reads CASSLGDRGNIQYF. CDR3 bases: TGCGCCAGCAGCTTGGGGGACAGGGGGAATATTCAGTACTTC.

This clone was detected only a few times. The chain links TRBV5-1 to TRBJ2-1; TRBD2 is a possible D gene (5 bases). The CDR3 is made up of 16 amino acids. Germline assignment: CDR1 SGHRS and CDR2 YFSETQ. V lost 0 bases and J lost 7, with 17 bases in between. CDR3 protein: CASSLGEGLPGNEQFF. CDR3 bases: TGCGCCAGCAGCTTGGGCGAGGGCCTCCCGGGGAATGAGCAGTTCTTC.

This clone was seen only a few times. This rearrangement joins TRBV7-8 to TRBJ2-1; D remains ambiguous. CDR1 is SGHVS, CDR2 FQNEAQ, per germline. The CDR3 sequence is 12 residues long. The V and J ends lost 3 bases and 6 bases respectively, with 6 bases between them. CDR3 region: CASSFTINEQFF. In DNA form, the CDR3 reads TGTGCCAGCAGCTTTACTATCAATGAGCAGTTCTTC.

This clone has only a few counts. V gene TRBV20-1 combines with J gene TRBJ1-5, with 9 bases aligning to TRBD1. Trimming took 3 bases from V and 1 from J; bases not matched to a gene: 4. Germline CDR1 and CDR2: DFQATT and SNEGSKA (reference sequence). The CDR3 covers 15 residues. For the CDR3, the DNA is TGCAGTGCTAGTGCCGGGACAGGGAGCAATCAGCCCCAGCATTTT. As protein: CSASAGTGSNQPQHF.

The chain recombines TRBV6-5 with TRBJ2-3; 7 bases line up with TRBD2. The CDR3 has 15 residues. After removal of 4 bases from V and 1 base from J, the junction contained 5 bases not matched to a gene. Germline assignment: CDR1 MNHEY and CDR2 SVGAGI. The CDR3: CASSSPGRGTDTQYF. The CDR3 coding sequence is TGTGCCAGCAGTTCTCCAGGGAGGGGCACAGATACGCAGTATTTT.

The V and J genes are TRBV7-9 and TRBJ1-1, with 8 bases that match TRBD1. The germline V gene encodes CDR1 SEHNR and CDR2 FQNEAQ (reference sequence). The CDR3 sequence is 14 residues long. J lost 4 bases, V lost 5 bases, and 6 bases had no gene match. In DNA, the CDR3 is TGTGCCAGCAGCCCACAGGGGGAAGGCACTGAAGCTTTCTTT. It specifies CASSPQGEGTEAFF. Using reference TRBV7-9 and TRBJ1-1 for the parts outside the CDR3, the full variable domain is DTGVSQNPRHKITKRGQNVTFRCDPISEHNRLYWYRQTLGQGPEFLTYFQNEAQLEKSRLLSDRFSAERPKGSFSTLEIQRTEQGDSAMYLCASSPQGEGTEAFFGQGTRLTVV.

This clone was seen a single time. The rearrangement joins TRBV4-2 to TRBJ1-2; possible D gene TRBD1, 5 bases. Germline values: CDR1 LGHNA, CDR2 YNFKEQ. Trimming cost V 0 bases and J 7 bases, with 18 bases left between them. This CDR3 has 16 amino acids. Here the CDR3 reads CASSQDLDRTFTGYTF. The CDR3, as DNA: TGTGCCAGCAGCCAAGATCTAGACCGGACATTTACTGGCTACACCTTC.